This T cell receptor (beta chain) was retrieved from a study of blood T cell repertoires in COVID-19. Study overall: Italy, Spain and the United States were the sources of the convalescent and acute COVID-19 samples. T cells, B-cell-depleted T cells, or PBMCs supplied cDNA or gDNA.

Per germline, CDR1 LGHDT and CDR2 YNNKEL (reference sequence). The junction had 10 bases not matched to a gene; V was cut back by 3 bases and J by 6 bases. There are 16 residues in the CDR3. In the authors' workflow: By means of reference gene primer amplification, nucleated cell counts were estimated. Libraries were prepared by immunoSEQ multiplex PCR; TCRdb keeps only in-frame clonotypes and omits some of them. V and J calls plus clone size are reproduced from that table; the DNA served to infer D and trimming. The sample carries approximately 100,000 clones, about 85% recorded once. The origin of this receptor is an older man with acute or convalescent COVID-19. The gene calls are TRBV3-1 (or the pseudogene TRBV3-2) and TRBJ2-7; 11 bases align to TRBD1. The sample consisted of peripheral blood. The CDR3 coding sequence is TGTGCCAGCAGCCACCCCGGGGGACAGGGGGAAGGCGAGCAGTACTTC. This codes for CASSHPGGQGEGEQYF.